This T cell receptor beta chain was sequenced in a study of blood T cell repertoires in COVID-19. As for the study in general: Donors of Cohort 3 who recovered were those that had two negative PCRs, clearance, or symptom resolution. From T cells, B-cell-depleted T cells, or PBMCs came the material, which was cDNA or gDNA.

In the original processing: It was from reference gene primer amplification that nucleated cell counts were estimated. Clones were sequenced by immunoSEQ multiplex PCR, and TCRdb holds only the in-frame ones, with some missing. V and J calls and clone size come straight from that table; D and trimming were deduced from the DNA. The sample records a few hundred thousand clones, around 87% being singletons. Germline V gene data show CDR1 as LNHDA and CDR2 as SQIVND (reference sequence). CDR3 length equals 13 residues. V was clipped by 5 bases and J by 0 bases; unmatched bases: 1. The study assigned cohorts using participant-reported clinical history. Regarding this clone: This sample also contains other DNA sequences that code for the same CDR3.

This chain uses TRBV19 with TRBJ2-7; TRBD1 agrees at 7 bases. The sequence derives from a man aged 40-50 years in a cohort exposed to, infected with or recovered from COVID-19 (not recorded which). Sequencing was done on a sample of PBMCs or T cells enriched from blood (not recorded which). The CDR3 sequence: CASSRDSSYEQYF. CDR3 nucleotides: TGTGCCAGTAGTCGGGACAGCTCCTACGAGCAGTACTTC.